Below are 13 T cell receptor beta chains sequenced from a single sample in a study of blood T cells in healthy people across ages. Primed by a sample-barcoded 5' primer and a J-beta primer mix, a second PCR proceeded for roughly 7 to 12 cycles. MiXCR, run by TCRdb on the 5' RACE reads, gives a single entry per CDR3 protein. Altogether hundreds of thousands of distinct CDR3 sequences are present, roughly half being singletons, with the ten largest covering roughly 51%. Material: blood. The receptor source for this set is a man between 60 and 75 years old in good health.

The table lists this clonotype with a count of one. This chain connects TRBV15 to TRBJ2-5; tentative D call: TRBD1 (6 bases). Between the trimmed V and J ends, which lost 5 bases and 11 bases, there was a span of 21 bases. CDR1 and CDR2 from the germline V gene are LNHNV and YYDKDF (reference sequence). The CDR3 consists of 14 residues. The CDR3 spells CATSRDIDYNEQYF. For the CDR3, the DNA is TGTGCCACCAGCCGGGACATCGACTACAATGAGCAGTACTTC.

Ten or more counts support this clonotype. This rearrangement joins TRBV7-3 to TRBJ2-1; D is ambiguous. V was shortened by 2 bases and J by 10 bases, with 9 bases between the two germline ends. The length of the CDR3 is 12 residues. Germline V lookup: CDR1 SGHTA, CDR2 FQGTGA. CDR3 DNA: TGTGCCAGCAGCTTATCGTCCGGGGAGCAGTTCTTC. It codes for CASSLSSGEQFF. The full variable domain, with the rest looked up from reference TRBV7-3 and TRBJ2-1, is GAGVSQTPSNKVTEKGKYVELRCDPISGHTALYWYRQSLGQGPEFLIYFQGTGAADDSGLPNDRFFAVRPEGSVSTLKIQRTERGDSAVYLCASSLSSGEQFFGPGTRLTVL.

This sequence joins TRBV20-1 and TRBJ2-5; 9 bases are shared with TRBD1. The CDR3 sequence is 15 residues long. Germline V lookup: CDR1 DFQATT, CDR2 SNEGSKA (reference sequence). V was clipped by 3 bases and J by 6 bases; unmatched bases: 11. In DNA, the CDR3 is TGCAGTGCTAGCGGCCAGAACAGGGGGCGGAAGACCCAGTACTTC. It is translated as CSASGQNRGRKTQYF.

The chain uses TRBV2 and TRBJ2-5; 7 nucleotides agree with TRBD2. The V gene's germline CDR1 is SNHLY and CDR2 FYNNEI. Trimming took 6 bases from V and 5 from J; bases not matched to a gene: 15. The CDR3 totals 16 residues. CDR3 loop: CASRIPGAGSWETQYF. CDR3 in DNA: TGTGCCAGCAGGATCCCTGGAGCGGGGAGTTGGGAGACCCAGTACTTC.

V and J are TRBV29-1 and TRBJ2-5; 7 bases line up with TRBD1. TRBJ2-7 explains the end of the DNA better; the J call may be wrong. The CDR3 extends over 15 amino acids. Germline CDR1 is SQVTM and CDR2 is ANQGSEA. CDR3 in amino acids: CSVEDRGRGTYEQYF. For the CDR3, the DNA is TGCAGCGTTGAAGATCGTGGCAGGGGGACATACGAGCAGTACTTC.

CDR3 amino acids: CASSYTLGDRLMKKGLEQYF. The CDR3 region has the DNA TGTGCCAGCAGTTATACTTTAGGGGATCGACTCATGAAAAAAGGGCTCGAGCAGTACTTC. The rearrangement joins TRBV6-2 or TRBV6-3 to TRBJ2-5, with D possibly matching TRBD1 (5 bases). The J call could be wrong; TRBJ2-7 is a better fit for the DNA end. The CDR3 contains 20 residues. CDR1 is MNHEY, CDR2 SVGEGT, per germline.

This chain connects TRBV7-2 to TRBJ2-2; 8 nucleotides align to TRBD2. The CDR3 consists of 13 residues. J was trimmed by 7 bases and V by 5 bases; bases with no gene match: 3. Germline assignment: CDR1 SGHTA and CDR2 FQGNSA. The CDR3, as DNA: TGTGCCAGCAGCGGAGCGGGAGTCGGGGAGCTGTTTTTT. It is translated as CASSGAGVGELFF. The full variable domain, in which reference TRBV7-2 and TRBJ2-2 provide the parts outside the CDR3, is GAGVSQSPSNKVTEKGKDVELRCDPISGHTALYWYRQSLGQGLEFLIYFQGNSAPDKSGLPSDRFSAERTGGSVSTLTIQRTQQEDSAVYLCASSGAGVGELFFGEGSRLTVL.

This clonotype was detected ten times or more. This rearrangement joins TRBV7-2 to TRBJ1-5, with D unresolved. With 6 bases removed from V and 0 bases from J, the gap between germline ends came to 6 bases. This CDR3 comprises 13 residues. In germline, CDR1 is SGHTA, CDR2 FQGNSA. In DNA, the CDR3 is TGTGCCAGCAGTAGAGATAGCAATCAGCCCCAGCATTTT. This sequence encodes CASSRDSNQPQHF.

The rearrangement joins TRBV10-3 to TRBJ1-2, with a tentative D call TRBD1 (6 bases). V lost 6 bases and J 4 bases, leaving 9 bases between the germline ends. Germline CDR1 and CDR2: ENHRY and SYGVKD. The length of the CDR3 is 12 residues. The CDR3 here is CAISQGSYGYTF. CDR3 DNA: TGTGCCATCAGCCAGGGGAGCTATGGCTACACCTTC.

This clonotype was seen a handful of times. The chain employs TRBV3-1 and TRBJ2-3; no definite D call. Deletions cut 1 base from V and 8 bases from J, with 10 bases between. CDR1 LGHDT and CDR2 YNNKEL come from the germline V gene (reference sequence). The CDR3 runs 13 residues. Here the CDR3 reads CASSQGLRLTQYF. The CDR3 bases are TGTGCCAGCAGCCAAGGGCTACGCCTTACGCAGTATTTT.

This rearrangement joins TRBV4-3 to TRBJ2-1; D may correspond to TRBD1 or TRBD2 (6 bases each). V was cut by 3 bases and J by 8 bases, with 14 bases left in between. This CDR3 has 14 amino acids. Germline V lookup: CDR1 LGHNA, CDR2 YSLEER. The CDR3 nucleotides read TGCGCCAGCAGCCAGGGCCGAGGGGGGTATGAGCAGTTCTTC. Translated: CASSQGRGGYEQFF.

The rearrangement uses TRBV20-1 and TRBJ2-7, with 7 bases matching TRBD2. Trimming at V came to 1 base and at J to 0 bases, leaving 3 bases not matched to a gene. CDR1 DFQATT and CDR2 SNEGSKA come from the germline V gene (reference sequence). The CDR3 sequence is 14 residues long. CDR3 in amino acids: CSARVGGSSYEQYF. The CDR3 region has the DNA TGCAGTGCTAGAGTAGGCGGGAGCTCCTACGAGCAGTACTTC.

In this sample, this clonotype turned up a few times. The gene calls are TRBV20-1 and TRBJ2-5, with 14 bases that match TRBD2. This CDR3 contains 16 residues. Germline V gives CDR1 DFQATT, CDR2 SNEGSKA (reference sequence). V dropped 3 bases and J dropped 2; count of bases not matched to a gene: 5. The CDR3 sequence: CSARTSGRAWQETQYF. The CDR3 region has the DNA TGCAGTGCTAGGACTAGCGGGAGGGCGTGGCAAGAGACCCAGTACTTC.